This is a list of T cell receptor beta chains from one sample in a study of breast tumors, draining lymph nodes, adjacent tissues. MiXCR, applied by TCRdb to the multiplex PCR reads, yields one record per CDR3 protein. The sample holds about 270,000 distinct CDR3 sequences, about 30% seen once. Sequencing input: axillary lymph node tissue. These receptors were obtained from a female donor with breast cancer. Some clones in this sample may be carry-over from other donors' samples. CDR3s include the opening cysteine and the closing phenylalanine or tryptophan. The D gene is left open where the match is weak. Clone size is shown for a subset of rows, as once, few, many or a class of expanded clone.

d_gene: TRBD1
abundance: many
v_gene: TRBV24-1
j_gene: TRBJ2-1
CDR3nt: TGTGCCACCAGTGGTTATCGGGACAGGGTATATGAGCAGTTCTTC
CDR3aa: CATSGYRDRVYEQFF

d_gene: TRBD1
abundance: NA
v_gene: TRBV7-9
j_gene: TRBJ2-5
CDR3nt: TGTGCCAGCAGCCTCTCCGGGACAGGGAACCAAGAGACCCAGTACTTC
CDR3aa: CASSLSGTGNQETQYF

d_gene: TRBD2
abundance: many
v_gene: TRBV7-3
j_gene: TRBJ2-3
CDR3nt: TGTGCCAGCAGCCCCCCCAGCGGGAGGTCAGATACGCAGTATTTT
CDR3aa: CASSPPSGRSDTQYF

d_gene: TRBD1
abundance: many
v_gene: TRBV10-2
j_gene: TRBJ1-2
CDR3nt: TGCGCCAGCACCTCGGGACAGACTAACTATGGCTACACCTTC
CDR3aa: CASTSGQTNYGYTF

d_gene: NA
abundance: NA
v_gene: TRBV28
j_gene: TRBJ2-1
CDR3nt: TGTGCCAGCAGTTTGGGGTGGGGCGGGCGTGTGTTC
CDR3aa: CASSLGWGGRVF

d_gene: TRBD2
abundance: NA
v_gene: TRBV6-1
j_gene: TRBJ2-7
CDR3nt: TGTGCCAGCAGTCATTTGACTAGCGGGAAATCCTACGAGCAGTACTTC
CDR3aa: CASSHLTSGKSYEQYF

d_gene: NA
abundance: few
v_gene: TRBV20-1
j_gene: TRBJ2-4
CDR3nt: TGCAGTGCTAGGACAGGTCCTTCACACATTCAGTACTTC
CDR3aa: CSARTGPSHIQYF

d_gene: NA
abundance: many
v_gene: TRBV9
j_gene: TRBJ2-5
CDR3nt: TGTGCCAGCAGCCCCCGGGGAGGTAGGGAGACCCAGTACTTC
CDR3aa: CASSPRGGRETQYF

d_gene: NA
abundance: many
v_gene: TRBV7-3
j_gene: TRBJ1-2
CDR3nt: TGTGCCAGCAGCCGGGGATCGAACTATGGCTACACCTTC
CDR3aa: CASSRGSNYGYTF

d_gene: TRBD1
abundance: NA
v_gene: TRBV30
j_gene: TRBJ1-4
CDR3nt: TGTGCCTGGAGTGTAGGAGGGACAGCGGGAGAAAAACTGTTTTTT
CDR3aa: CAWSVGGTAGEKLFF

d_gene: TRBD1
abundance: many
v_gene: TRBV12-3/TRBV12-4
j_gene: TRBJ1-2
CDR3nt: TGTGCCAGCAGTCCCCGACAGGGTGGTGGCTACACCTTC
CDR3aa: CASSPRQGGGYTF